This T cell receptor (beta chain) came from a study of Graves' ophthalmopathy and Graves' hyperthyroidism. Study results and limitations: For separating ophthalmopathy from stable hyperthyroidism, a 13-signature model gave almost 90% sensitivity and roughly 77% specificity.

Cases classed as stable hyperthyroidism had no ophthalmopathy within 18 months of follow-up. This clonotype appeared many times. The target antigen is unknown. Amplification from RNA transcripts yielded the TCR beta CDR3 regions. In the first round, RT-PCR was carried out with HTBI primers, and a multiplex PCR formed the second round. One entry per CDR3 protein results from TCRdb running MiXCR on the multiplex PCR reads. Among roughly 420,000 distinct CDR3 sequences, 20% to 25% were seen once, and the ten largest hold 2.5% to 3.5%. The germline V gene encodes CDR1 DFQATT and CDR2 SNEGSKA (reference sequence). This CDR3 is built from 16 residues. V lost 4 bases to trimming and J lost 1 base, with 19 bases between them.

The receptor was derived from a woman between 18 and 29 years old with stable Graves' hyperthyroidism. Specimen: peripheral blood. This chain joins TRBV20-1 and TRBJ1-1; D call uncertain. The DNA for the CDR3 is TGCAGTGCTAAGGCTTACGGTCTGGGCAAGAACACTGAAGCTTTCTTT. This sequence encodes CSAKAYGLGKNTEAFF.